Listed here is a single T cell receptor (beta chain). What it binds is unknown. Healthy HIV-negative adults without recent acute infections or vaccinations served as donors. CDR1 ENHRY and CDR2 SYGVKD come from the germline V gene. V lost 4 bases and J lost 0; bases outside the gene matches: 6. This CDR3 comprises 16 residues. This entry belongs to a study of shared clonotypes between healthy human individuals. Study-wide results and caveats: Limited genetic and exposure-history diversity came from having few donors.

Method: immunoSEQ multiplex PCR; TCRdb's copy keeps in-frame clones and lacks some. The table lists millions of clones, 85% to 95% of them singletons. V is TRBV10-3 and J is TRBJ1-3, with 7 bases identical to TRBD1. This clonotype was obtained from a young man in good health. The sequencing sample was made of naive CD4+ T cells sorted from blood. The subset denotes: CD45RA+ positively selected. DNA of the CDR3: TGTGCCATCAGTGGACCGGGACAGAGCTCTGGAAACACCATATATTTT. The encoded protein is CAISGPGQSSGNTIYF.